This record looks at one T cell receptor (beta chain) sequence and its context. The data belong to a study of Graves' ophthalmopathy and Graves' hyperthyroidism. Study details: The term stable hyperthyroidism indicated an absence of ophthalmopathy within 18 months of follow-up.

Clinicians made diagnoses from clinical symptoms, serum thyroxine, TRAb, thyroid ultrasound and orbital computed tomography. RNA transcripts were the template, and TCR beta CDR3 regions were amplified from them. The first round was an RT-PCR with HTBI primers, and the second round was a multiplex PCR. TCRdb reprocessed the multiplex PCR reads with MiXCR, giving one entry per CDR3 protein. The repertoire holds about 590,000 distinct CDR3 sequences, under 45% seen once, with around 4% in the top ten. The V and J ends lost 0 bases and 11 bases respectively, with 23 bases between them. In germline, CDR1 is DFQATT, CDR2 SNEGSKA (reference sequence). CDR3 length: 16 residues.

Sequencing was done on a sample of peripheral blood or thyroid tissue (not recorded which). The sequence was obtained from an adult man with Graves' hyperthyroidism. The J gene is TRBJ1-5, the V gene TRBV20-1; D remains ambiguous. CDR3 coding DNA: TGCAGTGCTAGAGACGAGCTAGCGGGAGGGTTCGAGACCCAGCATTTT. Translation: CSARDELAGGFETQHF.